The source of this TCR beta chain is a study of T cell changes during pregnancy in multiple sclerosis. This CDR3 is built from 14 residues. Germline trimming cut 6 bases from V and 7 bases from J; bases unmatched to any gene: 9. Germline V lookup: CDR1 SGHRS, CDR2 YFSETQ. The assay was immunoSEQ multiplex PCR, and TCRdb's table has in-frame clones only and misses some. The sample contains tens of thousands of clones, 92% of which appear only once. The sample here was CD4+ T cells from peripheral blood mononuclear cells, taken after pregnancy. This rearrangement joins TRBV5-1 to TRBJ2-1; 8 bases are a match to TRBD2. The receptor's source is a female donor with multiple sclerosis, enrolled in a pregnancy study. The CDR3 protein is CASTGGGAGNEQFF. CDR3 bases: TGCGCCAGCACCGGGGGGGGAGCGGGGAATGAGCAGTTCTTC.